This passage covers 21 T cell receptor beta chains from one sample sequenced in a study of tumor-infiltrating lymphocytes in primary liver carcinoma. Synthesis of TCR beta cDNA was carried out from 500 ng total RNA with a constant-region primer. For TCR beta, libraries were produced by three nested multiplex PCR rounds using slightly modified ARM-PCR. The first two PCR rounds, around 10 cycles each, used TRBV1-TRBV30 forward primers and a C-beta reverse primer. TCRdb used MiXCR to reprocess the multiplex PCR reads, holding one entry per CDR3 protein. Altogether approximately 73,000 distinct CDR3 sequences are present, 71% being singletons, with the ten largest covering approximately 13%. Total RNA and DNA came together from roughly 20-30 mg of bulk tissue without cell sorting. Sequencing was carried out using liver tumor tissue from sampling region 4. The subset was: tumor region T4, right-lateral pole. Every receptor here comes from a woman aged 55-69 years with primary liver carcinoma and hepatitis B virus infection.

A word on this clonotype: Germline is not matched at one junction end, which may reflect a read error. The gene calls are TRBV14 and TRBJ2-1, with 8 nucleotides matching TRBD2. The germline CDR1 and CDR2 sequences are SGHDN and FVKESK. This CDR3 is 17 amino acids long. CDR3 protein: CGSSRGGSGKSYNEQFF. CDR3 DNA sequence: TGTGGCAGCAGCCGAGGGGGTAGCGGGAAATCCTACAATGAGCAGTTCTTC.

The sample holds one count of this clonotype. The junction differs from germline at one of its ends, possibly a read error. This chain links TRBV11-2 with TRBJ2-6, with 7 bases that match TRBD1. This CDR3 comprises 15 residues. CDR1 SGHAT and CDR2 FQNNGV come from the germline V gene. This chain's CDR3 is CANSLGGAGVNILTF. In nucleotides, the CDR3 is TGTGCCAACAGCTTAGGGGGCGCAGGGGTCAACATCCTGACTTTC.

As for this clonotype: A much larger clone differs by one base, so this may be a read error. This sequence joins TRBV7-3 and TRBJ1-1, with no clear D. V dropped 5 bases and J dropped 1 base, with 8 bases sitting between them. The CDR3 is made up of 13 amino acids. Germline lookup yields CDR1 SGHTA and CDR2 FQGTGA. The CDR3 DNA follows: TGTGCCAGCAGCATATCCTCGAACACTGAAGCTTTCTTT. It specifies CASSISSNTEAFF.

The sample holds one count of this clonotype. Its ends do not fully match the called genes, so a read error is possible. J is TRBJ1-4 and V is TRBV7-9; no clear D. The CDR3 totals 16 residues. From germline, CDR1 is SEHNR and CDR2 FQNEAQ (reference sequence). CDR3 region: CTSSLVGHATNERLFF. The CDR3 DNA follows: TGTACCAGCAGCTTAGTTGGGCATGCAACTAATGAAAGACTGTTTTTT. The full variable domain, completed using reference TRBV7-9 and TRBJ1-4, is DTGVSQNPRHKITKRGQNVTFRCDPISEHNRLYWYRQTLGQGPEFLTYFQNEAQLEKSRLLSDRFSAERPKGSFSTLEIQRTEQGDSAMYLCTSSLVGHATNERLFFGSGTQLSVL.

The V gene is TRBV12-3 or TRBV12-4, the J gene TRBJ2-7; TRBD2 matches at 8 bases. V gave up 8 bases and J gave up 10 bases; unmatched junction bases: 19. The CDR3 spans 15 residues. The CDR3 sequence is CASGSQKRELTEQYF. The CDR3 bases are TGTGCCAGCGGCTCCCAAAAGCGGGAGCTCACCGAACAGTACTTC.

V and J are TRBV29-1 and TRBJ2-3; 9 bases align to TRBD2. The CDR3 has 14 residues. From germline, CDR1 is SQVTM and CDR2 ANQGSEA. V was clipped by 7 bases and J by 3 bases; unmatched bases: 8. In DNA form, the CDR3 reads TGCAGCGGTGCGGGGGGGATCAGGACAGATACGCAGTATTTT. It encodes CSGAGGIRTDTQYF.

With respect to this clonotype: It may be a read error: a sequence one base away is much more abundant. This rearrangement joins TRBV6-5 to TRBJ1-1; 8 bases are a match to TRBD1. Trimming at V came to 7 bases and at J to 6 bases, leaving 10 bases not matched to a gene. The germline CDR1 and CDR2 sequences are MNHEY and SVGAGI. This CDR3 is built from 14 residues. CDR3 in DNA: TGTGCCAGCAAAAGAGACAGGGGTTCATCTGAAGCTTTCTTT. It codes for CASKRDRGSSEAFF.

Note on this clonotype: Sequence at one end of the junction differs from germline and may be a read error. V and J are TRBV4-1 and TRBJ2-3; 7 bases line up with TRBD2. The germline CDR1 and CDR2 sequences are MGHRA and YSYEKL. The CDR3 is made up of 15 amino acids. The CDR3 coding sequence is TGCGCCATCAGCCAGGGACTACTGAGCACAGATACACAGTATTTT. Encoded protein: CAISQGLLSTDTQYF.

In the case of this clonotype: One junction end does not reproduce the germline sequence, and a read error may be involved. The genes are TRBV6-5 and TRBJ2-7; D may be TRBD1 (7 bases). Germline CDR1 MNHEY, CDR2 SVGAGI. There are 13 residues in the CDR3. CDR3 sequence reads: CASSRPQGGEQYF. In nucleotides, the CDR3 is TGTGCTAGCAGCCGCCCTCAGGGGGGCGAGCAGTACTTC.

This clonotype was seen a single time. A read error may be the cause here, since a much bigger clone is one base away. The CDR3 reads CTSSTGGSDTQYF. CDR3 in DNA: TGTACCAGCAGTACAGGGGGTTCAGATACGCAGTATTTT. This rearrangement joins TRBV7-9 to TRBJ2-3; 8 bases are a match to TRBD1. There are 13 residues in the CDR3. CDR1 SEHNR and CDR2 FQNEAQ come from the germline V gene (reference sequence).

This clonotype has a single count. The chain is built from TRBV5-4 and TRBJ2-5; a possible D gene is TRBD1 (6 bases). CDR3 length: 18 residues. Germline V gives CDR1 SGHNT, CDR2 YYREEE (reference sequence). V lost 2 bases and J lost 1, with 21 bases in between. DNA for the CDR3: TGTGCCAGCAGCTTTGGGGCCCAGGGACACGGAAGCCAAGAGACCCAGTACTTC. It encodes CASSFGAQGHGSQETQYF. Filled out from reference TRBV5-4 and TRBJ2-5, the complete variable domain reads ETGVTQSPTHLIKTRGQQVTLRCSSQSGHNTVSWYQQALGQGPQFIFQYYREEENGRGNFPPRFSGLQFPNYSSELNVNALELDDSALYLCASSFGAQGHGSQETQYFGPGTRLLVL.

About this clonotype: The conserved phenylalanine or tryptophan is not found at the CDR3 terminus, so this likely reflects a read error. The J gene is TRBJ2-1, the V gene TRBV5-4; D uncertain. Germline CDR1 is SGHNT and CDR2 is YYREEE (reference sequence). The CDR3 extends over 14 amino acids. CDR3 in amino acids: CASSFVSAYNGQFL. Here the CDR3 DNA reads TGTGCCAGCAGCTTTGTTTCAGCATACAATGGGCAGTTCCTC.

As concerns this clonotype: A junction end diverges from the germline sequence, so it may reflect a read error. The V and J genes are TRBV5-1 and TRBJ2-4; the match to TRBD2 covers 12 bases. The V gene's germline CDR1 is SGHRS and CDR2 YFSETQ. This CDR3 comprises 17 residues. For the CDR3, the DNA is TGCGCCGGCAGCCCGACTAGCGGGAGTATTGCCAAAAGCATTCAGTACTTC. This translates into CAGSPTSGSIAKSIQYF.

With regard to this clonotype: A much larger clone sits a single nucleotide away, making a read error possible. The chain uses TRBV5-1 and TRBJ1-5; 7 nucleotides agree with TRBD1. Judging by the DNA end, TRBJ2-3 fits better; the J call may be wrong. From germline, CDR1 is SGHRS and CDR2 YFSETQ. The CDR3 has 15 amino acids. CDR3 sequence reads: CASSLEGGGNQPQYF. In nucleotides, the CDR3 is TGCGCCAGCAGCTTGGAAGGGGGCGGCAATCAGCCCCAGTATTTT.

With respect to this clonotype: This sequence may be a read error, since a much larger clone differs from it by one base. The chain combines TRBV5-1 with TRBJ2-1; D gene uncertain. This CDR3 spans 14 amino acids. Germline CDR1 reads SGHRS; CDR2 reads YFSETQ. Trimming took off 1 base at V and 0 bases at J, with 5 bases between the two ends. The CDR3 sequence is CASSLNSSYNEQFF. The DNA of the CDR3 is TGCGCCAGCAGCTTGAACAGCTCCTACAATGAGCAGTTCTTC.

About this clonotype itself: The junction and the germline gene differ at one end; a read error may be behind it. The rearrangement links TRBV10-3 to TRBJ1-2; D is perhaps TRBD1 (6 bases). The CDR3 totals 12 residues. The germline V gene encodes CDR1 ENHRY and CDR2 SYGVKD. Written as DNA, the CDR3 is TGTGCCATCGCGCAGGACAGCTATGGCTACACTTTC. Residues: CAIAQDSYGYTF.

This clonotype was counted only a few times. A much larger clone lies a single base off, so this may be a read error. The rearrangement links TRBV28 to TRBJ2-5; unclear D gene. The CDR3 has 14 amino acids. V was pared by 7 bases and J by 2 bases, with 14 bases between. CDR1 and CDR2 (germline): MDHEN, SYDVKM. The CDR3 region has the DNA TGTGCCAGCACCGAAGACAAGCGACAAGAGACCCAGTACTTC. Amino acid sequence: CASTEDKRQETQYF.

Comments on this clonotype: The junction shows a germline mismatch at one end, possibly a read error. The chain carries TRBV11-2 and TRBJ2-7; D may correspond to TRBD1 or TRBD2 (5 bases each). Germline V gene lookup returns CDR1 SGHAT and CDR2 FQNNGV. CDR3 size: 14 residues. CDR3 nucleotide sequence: TGTGTCAGCAGCCCCCCTTCTGGGGCTAGCAAGCAGTACTTC. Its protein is CVSSPPSGASKQYF. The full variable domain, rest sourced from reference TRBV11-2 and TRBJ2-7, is EAGVAQSPRYKIIEKRQSVAFWCNPISGHATLYWYQQILGQGPKLLIQFQNNGVVDDSQLPKDRFSAERLKGVDSTLKIQPAKLEDSAVYLCVSSPPSGASKQYFGPGTRLTVT.

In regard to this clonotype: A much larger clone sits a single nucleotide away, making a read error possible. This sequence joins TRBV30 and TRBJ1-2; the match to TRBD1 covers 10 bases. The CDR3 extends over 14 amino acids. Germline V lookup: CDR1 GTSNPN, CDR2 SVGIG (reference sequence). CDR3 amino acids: CVWSATGGGYGYTF. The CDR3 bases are TGTGTCTGGAGTGCGACAGGGGGCGGCTATGGCTACACCTTC.

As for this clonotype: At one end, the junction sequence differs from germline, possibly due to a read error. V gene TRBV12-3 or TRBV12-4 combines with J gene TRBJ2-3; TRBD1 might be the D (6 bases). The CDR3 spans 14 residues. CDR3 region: CASSTGTRSDTQYF. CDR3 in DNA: TGTGCCAGCAGTACCGGGACAAGGTCGGATACCCAGTATTTT.

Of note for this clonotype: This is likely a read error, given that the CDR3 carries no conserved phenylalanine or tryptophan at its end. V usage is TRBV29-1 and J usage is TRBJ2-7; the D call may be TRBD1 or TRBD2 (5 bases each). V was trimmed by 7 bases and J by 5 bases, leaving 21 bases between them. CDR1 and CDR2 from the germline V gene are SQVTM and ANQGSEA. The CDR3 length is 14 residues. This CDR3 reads CSAGWGYETHEQYL. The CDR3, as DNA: TGCAGCGCTGGGTGGGGGTATGAGACCCACGAGCAGTACTTA.